This passage covers 18 T cell receptor beta chains from one sample sequenced in a study of PD-1 blockade in classical Hodgkin lymphoma (dated by TCRdb to 2019 to 2021). Libraries were prepared through the immunoSEQ multiplex PCR assay. In its TCRdb copy, this immuneACCESS table keeps in-frame sequences only and misses some clones. Where compared with another copy, unresolved V genes explain less than half of these, and the others have no known cause. The sample table contains about 90,000 clones; only one count was recorded for 90% of them. Of the sample, around 3% falls within the top ten clones. The time point label corresponds to: cycle 4 day 1 (C4D1), after six to seven weeks of nivolumab. Every trial patient had relapsed following autologous stem cell transplantation, and prior brentuximab vedotin exposure was what differed among cohorts A, B and C. The sequencing here drew on peripheral blood mononuclear cells (PBMCs), taken before the fourth cycle of nivolumab. These receptors were taken from a human donor with classical Hodgkin lymphoma.

The chain recombines TRBV18 with TRBJ1-3, with a tentative D call TRBD1 (5 bases). Germline V CDR1 and CDR2: KGHSH, LQKENI. The CDR3 length is 16 residues. V was clipped by 1 base and J by 0 bases, with 10 bases between them. As DNA, the CDR3 is TGTGCCAGCTCACCACAGACAGCTAGCTCTGGAAACACCATATATTTT. As protein: CASSPQTASSGNTIYF. Full variable domain (outside the CDR3, taken from reference TRBV18 and TRBJ1-3): NAGVMQNPRHLVRRRGQEARLRCSPMKGHSHVYWYRQLPEEGLKFMVYLQKENIIDESGMPKERFSAEFPKEGPSILRIQQVVRGDSAAYFCASSPQTASSGNTIYFGEGSWLTVV.

The chain carries TRBV7-6 and TRBJ1-6; D perhaps matches TRBD1 (5 bases). The ends were cut back, 5 bases at V and 6 bases at J, with 8 bases in the middle. The CDR3 has 13 amino acids. From germline, CDR1 is SGHVS and CDR2 FNYEAQ. Here the CDR3 DNA reads TGTGCCAGCAGCCGGGGGGGTAATTCACCCCTCCACTTT. It yields the protein CASSRGGNSPLHF.

The chain has TRBV15 and TRBJ2-5; maybe TRBD1 (6 bases). In germline, CDR1 is LNHNV, CDR2 YYDKDF (reference sequence). With 4 bases removed from V and 3 bases from J, the gap between germline ends came to 9 bases. The CDR3 has 13 amino acids. The CDR3 region is CATSNWDKETQYF. The CDR3 nucleotides read TGTGCCACCAGCAATTGGGACAAAGAGACCCAGTACTTC. The whole variable domain, filled in from reference TRBV15 and TRBJ2-5, reads DAMVIQNPRYQVTQFGKPVTLSCSQTLNHNVMYWYQQKSSQAPKLLFHYYDKDFNNEADTPDNFQSRRPNTSFCFLDIRSPGLGDTAMYLCATSNWDKETQYFGPGTRLLVL.

The chain's CDR3 is CASSQGQGTGELFF. DNA for the CDR3: TGCGCCAGCAGCCAGGGACAGGGCACCGGGGAGCTGTTTTTT. This chain uses TRBV4-3 with TRBJ2-2; TRBD1 matches 9 bases. With V trimmed by 3 bases and J by 4 bases, 0 bases remained unmatched. The CDR3 length is 14 residues. The germline V gene has CDR1 LGHNA and CDR2 YSLEER.

The genes are TRBV15 and TRBJ1-4, with a weak D call TRBD1 (5 bases). The ends were cut back, 7 bases at V and 5 bases at J, with 11 bases in the middle. The CDR3 length is 13 residues. From germline, CDR1 is LNHNV and CDR2 YYDKDF (reference sequence). CDR3 sequence (DNA): TGTGCCACCACCGACAGCCGCAATGAAAAACTGTTTTTT. This gives the protein CATTDSRNEKLFF.

The chain joins TRBV10-3 to TRBJ2-1; D is possibly TRBD1 (5 bases). This CDR3 contains 13 residues. CDR1 ENHRY and CDR2 SYGVKD come from the germline V gene. The V gene lost 10 bases and the J gene lost 6 bases, with 16 bases spanning the gap. The CDR3 loop is CATREVPGNEQFF. Written as DNA, the CDR3 is TGTGCCACCAGGGAAGTCCCTGGCAATGAGCAGTTCTTC.

The V and J genes are TRBV15 and TRBJ2-7; 10 nucleotides align to TRBD2. Germline CDR1 and CDR2: LNHNV and YYDKDF (reference sequence). This CDR3 contains 18 residues. V was clipped by 0 bases and J by 2 bases; unmatched bases: 10. CDR3: CATSRDKFAGTSAYEQYF. The DNA of the CDR3 is TGTGCCACCAGCAGAGATAAGTTTGCCGGGACTAGCGCCTACGAGCAGTACTTC.

V and J are TRBV30 and TRBJ2-1; D is unclear. Germline assignment: CDR1 GTSNPN and CDR2 SVGIG (reference sequence). Trimming removed 0 bases at V and 6 bases at J, with 6 bases between. The CDR3 length is 12 residues. CDR3 in amino acids: CAWSVLVNEQFF. The CDR3 DNA follows: TGTGCCTGGAGTGTACTCGTCAATGAGCAGTTCTTC.

The J gene is TRBJ1-4, the V gene TRBV5-4; D possibly corresponds to TRBD1 (6 bases). The CDR3 length is 17 residues. In germline, CDR1 is SGHNT, CDR2 YYREEE (reference sequence). Trimming cost V 4 bases and J 4 bases, with 20 bases left between them. In DNA, the CDR3 is TGTGCCAGCAGCCCCTCCCTCGGGGGGGGGCTTAATGAAAAACTGTTTTTT. It specifies CASSPSLGGGLNEKLFF. The full variable domain, completed using reference TRBV5-4 and TRBJ1-4, is ETGVTQSPTHLIKTRGQQVTLRCSSQSGHNTVSWYQQALGQGPQFIFQYYREEENGRGNFPPRFSGLQFPNYSSELNVNALELDDSALYLCASSPSLGGGLNEKLFFGSGTQLSVL.

The V and J genes are TRBV9 and TRBJ2-1, with 7 nucleotides matching TRBD2. Losses at the gene ends were 0 bases for V and 0 bases for J; bases not matched to a gene: 6. The CDR3 has 17 residues. Germline V lookup: CDR1 SGDLS, CDR2 YYNGEE. CDR3 amino acids: CASSVEYASGSYNEQFF. The CDR3 DNA reads TGTGCCAGCAGCGTAGAGTACGCTAGCGGCTCCTACAATGAGCAGTTCTTC.

The J gene is TRBJ1-1, the V gene TRBV7-3; D may be TRBD1 (6 bases). CDR1 and CDR2 (germline): SGHTA, FQGTGA. The V end lost 4 bases, the J end lost 4 bases, and 22 bases lay between the germline ends. The CDR3 runs 17 residues. CDR3: CASSSPTDRFLVTEAFF. The CDR3 nucleotides read TGTGCCAGCAGCTCACCGACTGACAGGTTCTTAGTCACTGAAGCTTTCTTT. The whole variable domain, filled in from reference TRBV7-3 and TRBJ1-1, reads GAGVSQTPSNKVTEKGKYVELRCDPISGHTALYWYRQSLGQGPEFLIYFQGTGAADDSGLPNDRFFAVRPEGSVSTLKIQRTERGDSAVYLCASSSPTDRFLVTEAFFGQGTRLTVV.

This clone came up once. The chain carries TRBV5-1 and TRBJ2-5; the match to TRBD1 covers 8 bases. With V trimmed by 4 bases and J by 5 bases, 10 bases remained unmatched. The CDR3 totals 15 residues. The germline V gene encodes CDR1 SGHRS and CDR2 YFSETQ. The CDR3 bases are TGCGCCAGCAGCGGTGGCCGGACAGGGAGGGAGACCCAGTACTTC. Residues: CASSGGRTGRETQYF. Using reference TRBV5-1 and TRBJ2-5 for the parts outside the CDR3, the full variable domain is KAGVTQTPRYLIKTRGQQVTLSCSPISGHRSVSWYQQTPGQGLQFLFEYFSETQRNKGNFPGRFSGRQFSNSRSEMNVSTLELGDSALYLCASSGGRTGRETQYFGPGTRLLVL.

V usage is TRBV7-2 and J usage is TRBJ2-1; 10 positions match TRBD2. From germline, CDR1 is SGHTA and CDR2 FQGNSA. V dropped 5 bases and J dropped 9; count of bases not matched to a gene: 13. CDR3 length: 16 residues. CDR3: CASSLSSGGASTEQFF. CDR3 coding DNA: TGTGCCAGCAGCCTCAGCAGCGGGGGGGCCTCTACTGAGCAGTTCTTC.

The V and J genes are TRBV25-1 and TRBJ2-7; possible D gene TRBD1, 7 bases. V gave up 4 bases and J gave up 4 bases, with 14 bases separating them. CDR3 length equals 14 residues. The V gene's germline CDR1 is MGHDK and CDR2 SYGVNS. The CDR3 sequence: CASSGGTVPYEQYF. The CDR3 DNA sequence: TGTGCCAGCAGTGGCGGGACAGTCCCTTACGAGCAGTACTTC.

The CDR3 DNA sequence: TGTGCCAGCAGTGGTACCGGGACTAGTCCCTACAATGAGCAGTTCTTC. It translates to CASSGTGTSPYNEQFF. The V and J genes are TRBV25-1 and TRBJ2-1, with 8 bases identical to TRBD2. The CDR3 is 16 amino acids. Trimming took 4 bases from V and 2 from J; bases not matched to a gene: 7. The germline V gene has CDR1 MGHDK and CDR2 SYGVNS.

J is TRBJ1-2 and V is TRBV19, with 8 positions matching TRBD1. The CDR3 covers 15 residues. Per germline, CDR1 LNHDA and CDR2 SQIVND (reference sequence). Trimming took 5 bases from V and 8 from J; bases not matched to a gene: 13. The CDR3, as DNA: TGTGCCAGTAGTGATTCCTACAGGGGGGTAGGAGGCTACACCTTC. Its protein product is CASSDSYRGVGGYTF.

The V gene is TRBV7-2, the J gene TRBJ1-3; unclear D gene. The CDR3 contains 15 residues. Germline CDR1 reads SGHTA; CDR2 reads FQGNSA. Trimming left V 8 bases short and J 0 bases short, with 14 bases between. CDR3 sequence: CASVRAGSSGNTIYF. The CDR3 DNA reads TGTGCCAGCGTGAGGGCAGGTTCCTCTGGAAACACCATATATTTT.

The rearrangement links TRBV7-9 to TRBJ2-7, with TRBD2 as a possible D gene (6 bases). Germline V gene sequence: CDR1 SEHNR, CDR2 FQNEAQ (reference sequence). CDR3 length: 14 residues. V lost 2 bases, J lost 0 bases, and 8 bases lay in between. In DNA form, the CDR3 reads TGTGCCAGCAGCTTAACGGGACTCTCCTACGAGCAGTACTTC. It yields the protein CASSLTGLSYEQYF.